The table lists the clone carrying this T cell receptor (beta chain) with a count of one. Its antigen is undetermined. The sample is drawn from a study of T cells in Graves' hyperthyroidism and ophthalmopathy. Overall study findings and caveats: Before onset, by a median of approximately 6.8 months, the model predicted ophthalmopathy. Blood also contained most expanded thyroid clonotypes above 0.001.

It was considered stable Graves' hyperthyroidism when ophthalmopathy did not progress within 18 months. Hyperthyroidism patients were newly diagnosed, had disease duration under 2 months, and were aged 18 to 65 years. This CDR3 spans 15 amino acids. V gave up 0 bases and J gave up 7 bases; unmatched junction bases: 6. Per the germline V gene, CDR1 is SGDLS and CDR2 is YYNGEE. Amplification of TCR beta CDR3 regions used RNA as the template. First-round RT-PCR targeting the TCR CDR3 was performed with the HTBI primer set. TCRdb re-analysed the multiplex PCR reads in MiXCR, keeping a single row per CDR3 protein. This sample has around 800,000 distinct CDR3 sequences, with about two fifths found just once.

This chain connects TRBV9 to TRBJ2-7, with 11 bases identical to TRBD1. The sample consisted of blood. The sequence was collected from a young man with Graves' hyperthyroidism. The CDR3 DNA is TGTGCCAGCAGCGTAGCCGGGACAGGGGGTAAAGAGCAGTACTTC. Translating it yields CASSVAGTGGKEQYF.